This T cell receptor beta chain was obtained from a study of glioma-infiltrating T cells after dendritic cell vaccination. TCRdb's table, derived via immunoSEQ multiplex PCR, lists solely in-frame clones and lacks some. The data contain around 100,000 clones, 75% to 90% of them singletons. Indicated time point: after dendritic cell vaccination, including at tumor progression/relapse. The V and J ends lost 3 bases and 8 bases respectively, with 8 bases between them. Per germline, CDR1 SGDLS and CDR2 YYNGEE. The CDR3 covers 11 residues. The chain has TRBV9 and TRBJ1-2; D unresolved. Sequenced here: blood, sampled after dendritic cell vaccination. The sequence was collected from a human donor with glioblastoma. This CDR3 reads CASSALSGYTF. In DNA form, the CDR3 reads TGTGCCAGCAGCGCACTTTCAGGCTACACCTTC.